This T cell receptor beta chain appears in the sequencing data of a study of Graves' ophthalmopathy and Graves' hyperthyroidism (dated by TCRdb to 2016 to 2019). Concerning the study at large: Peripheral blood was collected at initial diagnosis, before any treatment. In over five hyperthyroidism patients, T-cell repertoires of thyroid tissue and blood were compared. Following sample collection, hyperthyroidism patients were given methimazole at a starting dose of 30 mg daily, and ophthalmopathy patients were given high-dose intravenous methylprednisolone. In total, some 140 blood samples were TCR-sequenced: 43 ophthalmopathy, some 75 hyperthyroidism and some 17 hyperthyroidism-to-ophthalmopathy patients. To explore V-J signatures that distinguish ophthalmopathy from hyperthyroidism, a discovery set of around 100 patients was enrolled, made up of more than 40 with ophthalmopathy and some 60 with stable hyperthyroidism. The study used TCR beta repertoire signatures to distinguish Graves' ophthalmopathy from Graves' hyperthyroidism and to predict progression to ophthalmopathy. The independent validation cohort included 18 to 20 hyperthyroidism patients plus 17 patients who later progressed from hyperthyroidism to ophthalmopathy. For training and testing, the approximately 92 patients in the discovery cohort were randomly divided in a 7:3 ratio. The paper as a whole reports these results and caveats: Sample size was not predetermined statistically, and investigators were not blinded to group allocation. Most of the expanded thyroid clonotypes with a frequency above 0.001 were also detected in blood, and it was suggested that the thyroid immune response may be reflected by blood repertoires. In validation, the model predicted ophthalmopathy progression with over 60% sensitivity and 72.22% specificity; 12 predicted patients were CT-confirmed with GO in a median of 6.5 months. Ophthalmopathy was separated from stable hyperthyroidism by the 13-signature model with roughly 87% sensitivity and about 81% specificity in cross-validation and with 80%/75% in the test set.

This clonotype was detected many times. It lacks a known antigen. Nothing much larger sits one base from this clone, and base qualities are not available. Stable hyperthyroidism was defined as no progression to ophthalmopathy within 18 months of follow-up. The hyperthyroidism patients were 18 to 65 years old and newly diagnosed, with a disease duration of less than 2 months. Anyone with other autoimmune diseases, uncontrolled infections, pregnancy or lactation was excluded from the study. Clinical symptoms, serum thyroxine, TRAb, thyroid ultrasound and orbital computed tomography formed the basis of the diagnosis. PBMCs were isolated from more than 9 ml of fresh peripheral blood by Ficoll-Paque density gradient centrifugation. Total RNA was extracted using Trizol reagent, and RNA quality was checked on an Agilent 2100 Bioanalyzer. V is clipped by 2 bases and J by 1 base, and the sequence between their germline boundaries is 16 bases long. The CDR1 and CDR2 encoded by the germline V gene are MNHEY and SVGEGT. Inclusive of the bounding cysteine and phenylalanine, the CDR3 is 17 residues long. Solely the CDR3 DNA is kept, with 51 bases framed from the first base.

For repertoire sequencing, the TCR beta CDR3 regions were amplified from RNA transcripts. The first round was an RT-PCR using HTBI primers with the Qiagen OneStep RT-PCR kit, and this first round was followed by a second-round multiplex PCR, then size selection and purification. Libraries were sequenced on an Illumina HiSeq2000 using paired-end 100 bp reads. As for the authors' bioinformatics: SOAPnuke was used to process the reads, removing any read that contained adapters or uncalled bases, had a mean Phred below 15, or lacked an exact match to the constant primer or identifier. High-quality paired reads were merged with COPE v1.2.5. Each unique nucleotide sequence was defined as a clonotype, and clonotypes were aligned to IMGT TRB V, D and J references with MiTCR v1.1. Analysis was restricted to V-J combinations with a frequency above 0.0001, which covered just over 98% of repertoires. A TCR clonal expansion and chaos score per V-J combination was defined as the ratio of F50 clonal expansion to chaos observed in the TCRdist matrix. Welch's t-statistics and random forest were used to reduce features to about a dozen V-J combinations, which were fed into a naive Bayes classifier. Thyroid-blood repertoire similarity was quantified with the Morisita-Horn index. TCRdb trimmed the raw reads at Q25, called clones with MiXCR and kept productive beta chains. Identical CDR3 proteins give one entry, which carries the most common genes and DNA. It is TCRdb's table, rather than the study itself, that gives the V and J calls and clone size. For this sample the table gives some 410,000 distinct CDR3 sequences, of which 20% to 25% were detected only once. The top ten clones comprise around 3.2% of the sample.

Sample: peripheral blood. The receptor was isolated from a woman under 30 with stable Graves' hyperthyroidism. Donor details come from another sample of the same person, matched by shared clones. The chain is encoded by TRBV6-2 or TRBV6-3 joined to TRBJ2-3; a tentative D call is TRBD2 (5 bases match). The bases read TGTGCCAGCAGTTACCTAGGCGGGCATGGGGGCACAGATACGCAGTATTTT. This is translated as CASSYLGGHGGTDTQYF.